This T cell receptor beta chain was profiled in a study of blood T cell repertoires in COVID-19. In the study overall: The United States, Italy and Spain were the sources of the acute and convalescent COVID-19 samples.

V was clipped by 3 bases and J by 8 bases, with 14 bases between them. The CDR3 runs 13 residues. Germline CDR1 is SGHDT and CDR2 is YYEEEE. This clone was picked up one time. As originally analysed: Reference gene primer amplification gave estimated nucleated cell counts. Assay used: immunoSEQ multiplex PCR; TCRdb lists only in-frame clones, some missing. Clonal size and the V and J genes are those of that table, whereas D and trimming came from the DNA. Of 150,000 to 200,000 clones detected, around 81% appear once; the ten largest clones hold roughly 10%. The TCR comes from a man between 70 and 80 years old with active or convalescent COVID-19. Material for sequencing was peripheral blood. This rearrangement joins TRBV5-6 to TRBJ1-2; D unclear. The CDR3 loop reads CASSYTTTSGYTF. The CDR3 nucleotides read TGTGCCAGCAGCTACACTACAACCTCGGGCTACACCTTC.